The 32 T cell receptor beta chains below all came from one sample that was sequenced in a study of blood T cell repertoires in COVID-19. TCRdb keeps only in-frame clones here, not all; method: immunoSEQ multiplex PCR. The sample comprises about 240,000 clones, 88% of which are singletons, and roughly 0.8% rests with the top ten. Sequencing input: peripheral blood. The receptors come from a woman in her 30s with acute or convalescent COVID-19.

In its sample, this clone was seen once. This chain joins TRBV10-3 and TRBJ2-2; no clear D gene. Trimming took 4 bases from V and 2 from J, leaving 2 bases between them. The CDR3 length is 12 residues. CDR1 and CDR2 (germline): ENHRY, SYGVKD. The CDR3, as DNA: TGTGCCATCAGTGTAAACACCGGGGAGCTGTTTTTT. Protein sequence: CAISVNTGELFF.

On this clone: Other DNA sequences in this sample translate to the same CDR3. This chain uses TRBV7-9 with TRBJ1-2; possibly TRBD1 for D (6 bases). The CDR3 length is 15 residues. V lost 0 bases to trimming and J lost 4 bases, with 12 bases between them. In germline, CDR1 is SEHNR, CDR2 FQNEAQ (reference sequence). CDR3 sequence: CASSLARGEIYGYTF. The DNA for the CDR3 is TGTGCCAGCAGCTTAGCCAGGGGCGAAATCTATGGCTACACCTTC. The variable domain in full, completed from reference TRBV7-9 and TRBJ1-2, reads DTGVSQNPRHKITKRGQNVTFRCDPISEHNRLYWYRQTLGQGPEFLTYFQNEAQLEKSRLLSDRFSAERPKGSFSTLEIQRTEQGDSAMYLCASSLARGEIYGYTFGSGTRLTVV.

The rearrangement joins TRBV19 to TRBJ2-2; D gene uncertain. Between the trimmed V and J ends, which lost 3 bases and 5 bases, there was a span of 13 bases. Germline V gives CDR1 LNHDA, CDR2 SQIVND (reference sequence). The CDR3 contains 15 residues. CDR3 sequence (DNA): TGTGCCAGTAGTATGGCGGTGCGTTCTACCGGGGAGCTGTTTTTT. It specifies CASSMAVRSTGELFF.

The chain couples TRBV3-1 (or the pseudogene TRBV3-2) to TRBJ2-1; TRBD2 matches at 9 bases. The CDR3 runs to 18 residues. Germline V gene sequence: CDR1 LGHDT, CDR2 YNNKEL (reference sequence). Trimming at V came to 8 bases and at J to 5 bases, leaving 19 bases not matched to a gene. CDR3 amino acids: CASFSRASGRRGNNEQFF. The CDR3 DNA is TGTGCCAGCTTCTCGCGGGCCAGCGGGAGGAGGGGGAACAATGAGCAGTTCTTC.

The chain has TRBV7-2 and TRBJ2-3; TRBD2 might be the D (7 bases). The germline V gene encodes CDR1 SGHTA and CDR2 FQGNSA. Trimming left V 5 bases short and J 8 bases short, with 14 bases between. The CDR3 runs to 13 residues. Written as DNA, the CDR3 is TGTGCCAGCAGCCCAAGGGGGGGGGTTACGCAGTATTTT. Its protein product is CASSPRGGVTQYF.

The chain combines TRBV12-3 or TRBV12-4 with TRBJ1-2; 7 bases map to TRBD1. This CDR3 is built from 13 residues. J gave up 4 bases and V 6 bases, and 5 bases lay outside the gene matches. The CDR3 loop reads CASSRGQTYGYTF. The CDR3 DNA sequence: TGTGCCAGCAGCCGGGGACAGACCTATGGCTACACCTTC.

The chain combines TRBV7-2 with TRBJ2-7; 9 positions match TRBD1. Germline-derived CDR1 and CDR2 are SGHTA and FQGNSA. With 5 bases clipped from V and 6 bases from J, the junction kept 11 bases outside the gene matches. CDR3 length: 15 residues. This CDR3 reads CASSVGTGTSSEQYF. The CDR3, as DNA: TGTGCCAGCAGCGTAGGGACAGGGACATCGAGCGAGCAGTACTTC.

The chain combines TRBV6-8 with TRBJ1-1; D call uncertain. Looked up from germline, CDR1 is MNHGY and CDR2 is SAAAGT. The CDR3 length is 18 residues. Trimming took 2 bases from V and 0 from J, leaving 19 bases between them. This CDR3 reads CASSYDREILNMNTEAFF. The CDR3, as DNA: TGTGCCAGCAGTTACGACCGGGAAATACTAAACATGAACACTGAAGCTTTCTTT.

This sequence joins TRBV12-5 and TRBJ2-4; TRBD1 matches 9 bases. Trimming took 2 bases from V and 0 from J; bases not matched to a gene: 5. The germline gives CDR1 LGHNT, CDR2 FRNRAP. This CDR3 has 17 residues. CDR3 sequence reads: CASGLPYRGLAKNIQYF. The CDR3 coding sequence is TGTGCTAGTGGTTTGCCCTACAGGGGGCTAGCCAAAAACATTCAGTACTTC.

The J gene is TRBJ2-2, the V gene TRBV5-1; D unresolved. Germline V gene data show CDR1 as SGHRS and CDR2 as YFSETQ. The CDR3 totals 15 residues. The V end was cut by 0 bases, the J end by 4 bases, with 10 bases between. In nucleotides, the CDR3 is TGCGCCAGCAGCTTGGACACCTCGGGCACCGGGGAGCTGTTTTTT. This sequence encodes CASSLDTSGTGELFF.

This chain links TRBV30 with TRBJ1-1; possible D gene TRBD1, 5 bases. V gave up 2 bases and J gave up 1 base, with 5 bases separating them. Germline CDR1 is GTSNPN and CDR2 is SVGIG (reference sequence). This CDR3 region has 12 residues. The CDR3 nucleotides read TGTGCCTGGAGTCAGGGGAACACTGAAGCTTTCTTT. It codes for CAWSQGNTEAFF.

This sequence joins TRBV4-2 and TRBJ2-3; TRBD1 might be the D (5 bases). From germline, CDR1 is LGHNA and CDR2 YNFKEQ. CDR3 size: 17 residues. V was trimmed by 2 bases and J by 2 bases, leaving 17 bases between them. As DNA, the CDR3 is TGTGCCAGCAGCCAACCTCAACCAGGGTTACCCACAGATACGCAGTATTTT. It is translated as CASSQPQPGLPTDTQYF.

The gene calls are TRBV4-1 and TRBJ1-1, with D perhaps TRBD1 (5 bases). V lost 4 bases and J 0 bases, leaving 15 bases between the germline ends. CDR1 and CDR2 from the germline V gene are MGHRA and YSYEKL. The CDR3 loop spans 16 amino acids. CDR3 sequence reads: CASSPNRLTMNTEAFF. The CDR3 DNA follows: TGCGCCAGCAGCCCGAACAGGTTAACCATGAACACTGAAGCTTTCTTT.

The V call is TRBV19, the J call TRBJ2-1; tentatively, D is TRBD2 (5 bases). The CDR3 runs to 12 residues. From germline, CDR1 is LNHDA and CDR2 SQIVND (reference sequence). Trimming pared 7 bases from V and 4 bases from J, leaving 8 bases between. This chain's CDR3 is CASTGLYNEQFF. The CDR3 DNA sequence: TGTGCCAGTACGGGGTTGTACAATGAGCAGTTCTTC.

CDR3 protein: CATSSDKIAKNIQYF. The CDR3 nucleotides read TGTGCCACCAGCAGCGACAAGATAGCCAAAAACATTCAGTACTTC. J is TRBJ2-4 and V is TRBV15; D is undetermined. Germline lookup yields CDR1 LNHNV and CDR2 YYDKDF (reference sequence). The V end lost 3 bases, the J end lost 0 bases, and 9 bases lay between the germline ends. This CDR3 has 15 residues.

This chain connects TRBV7-2 to TRBJ2-6; D ambiguous. Germline V gives CDR1 SGHTA, CDR2 FQGNSA. The germline V and J ends were trimmed by 2 bases and 0 bases, with 5 bases remaining between them. CDR3 length: 15 amino acids. The CDR3 DNA sequence: TGTGCCAGCAGCTTAACAGTCTCTGGGGCCAACGTCCTGACTTTC. Translating it yields CASSLTVSGANVLTF.

This chain joins TRBV30 and TRBJ2-3; 8 nucleotides align to TRBD2. CDR1 is GTSNPN, CDR2 SVGIG, per germline (reference sequence). Trimming took 0 bases from V and 5 from J; bases not matched to a gene: 7. This CDR3 is 15 amino acids long. The CDR3 is CAWSVSAGVGDTQYF. For the CDR3, the DNA is TGTGCCTGGAGTGTCTCAGCGGGAGTTGGAGATACGCAGTATTTT.

This chain joins TRBV4-3 and TRBJ2-7; 10 bases line up with TRBD2. V shed 1 base, J shed 5 bases, and the junction held 5 bases outside the gene matches. Per germline, CDR1 LGHNA and CDR2 YSLEER. This CDR3 is built from 15 residues. The CDR3 sequence: CASSQGVAGGHEQYF. CDR3 nucleotide sequence: TGCGCCAGCAGCCAAGGGGTAGCGGGAGGACACGAGCAGTACTTC.

The J gene is TRBJ2-2, the V gene TRBV2; 7 bases are shared with TRBD2. Germline trimming cut 2 bases from V and 7 bases from J; bases unmatched to any gene: 7. Germline V gives CDR1 SNHLY, CDR2 FYNNEI. This CDR3 has 15 residues. The CDR3 DNA reads TGTGCCAGCAGTGAAACTAGCGTAGGTGGCGGGGAGCTGTTTTTT. This gives the protein CASSETSVGGGELFF. Full variable domain (rest looked up from reference TRBV2 and TRBJ2-2): EPEVTQTPSHQVTQMGQEVILRCVPISNHLYFYWYRQILGQKVEFLVSFYNNEISEKSEIFDDQFSVERPDGSNFTLKIRSTKLEDSAMYFCASSETSVGGGELFFGEGSRLTVL.

This chain joins TRBV7-9 and TRBJ2-5; D may be TRBD2 (6 bases). Per germline, CDR1 SEHNR and CDR2 FQNEAQ (reference sequence). This CDR3 is 12 amino acids long. Deletions cut 6 bases from V and 10 bases from J, with 15 bases between. The chain's CDR3 is CASSQLAPDQYF. The CDR3 DNA reads TGTGCCAGCAGTCAACTAGCCCCAGACCAGTACTTC. Filled out from reference TRBV7-9 and TRBJ2-5, the complete variable domain reads DTGVSQNPRHKITKRGQNVTFRCDPISEHNRLYWYRQTLGQGPEFLTYFQNEAQLEKSRLLSDRFSAERPKGSFSTLEIQRTEQGDSAMYLCASSQLAPDQYFGPGTRLLVL.

This chain uses TRBV19 with TRBJ1-4; TRBD1 aligns across 7 bases. The trim removed 2 bases at V and 4 bases at J, leaving 7 bases unmatched. Germline loops: CDR1 LNHDA, CDR2 SQIVND (reference sequence). The CDR3 spans 16 residues. This chain's CDR3 is CASSINTGQNNEKLFF. The DNA of the CDR3 is TGTGCCAGTAGTATAAATACGGGACAGAATAATGAAAAACTGTTTTTT.

The V and J genes are TRBV30 and TRBJ2-7, with D unclear. V lost 4 bases to trimming and J lost 1 base, with 5 bases between them. The CDR3 runs to 11 residues. Germline CDR1 is GTSNPN and CDR2 is SVGIG (reference sequence). The CDR3 DNA is TGTGCCTGGACAGCGTCCTACGAGCAGTACTTC. Translation gives CAWTASYEQYF.

The chain carries TRBV7-2 and TRBJ2-1, with 10 bases identical to TRBD2. This CDR3 has 18 residues. After removal of 10 bases from V and 1 base from J, the junction contained 16 bases not matched to a gene. Germline CDR1 and CDR2: SGHTA and FQGNSA. The CDR3 region has the DNA TGTGCCACAAAAAGCGGGAGGGCCGTCTCTCCGTCCTACAATGAGCAGTTCTTC. Amino acids: CATKSGRAVSPSYNEQFF.

This clone was seen once. Distinct nucleotide sequences in the sample also encode this CDR3. This sequence joins TRBV7-2 and TRBJ2-7, with D uncertain. V dropped 5 bases and J dropped 0 bases, with 5 bases sitting between them. The CDR3 covers 12 residues. Germline assignment: CDR1 SGHTA and CDR2 FQGNSA. CDR3 sequence: CASSSSSYEQYF. In DNA form, the CDR3 reads TGTGCCAGCAGCAGTAGCTCCTACGAGCAGTACTTC.

This chain joins TRBV19 and TRBJ2-7; 9 bases fit TRBD1. J gave up 4 bases and V 7 bases, and 11 bases lay outside the gene matches. The CDR3 consists of 15 residues. Germline V lookup: CDR1 LNHDA, CDR2 SQIVND (reference sequence). Here the CDR3 reads CASKNQGQGLYEQYF. CDR3 DNA sequence: TGTGCCAGTAAAAACCAGGGACAGGGATTATACGAGCAGTACTTC.

This clone is a singleton in its sample. V and J are TRBV6-5 and TRBJ2-7, with a possible D match to TRBD1 (6 bases). This CDR3 spans 12 amino acids. Trimming pared 8 bases from V and 3 bases from J, leaving 11 bases between. The germline V gene has CDR1 MNHEY and CDR2 SVGAGI. The CDR3 nucleotides are TGTGCCAGCGCACAACAGGGCTACGAGCAGTACTTC. Translated: CASAQQGYEQYF.

The chain links TRBV20-1 to TRBJ1-2, with D maybe TRBD1 (5 bases). CDR3 length: 14 amino acids. Trimming cost V 3 bases and J 2 bases, with 13 bases left between them. Per the germline V gene, CDR1 is DFQATT and CDR2 is SNEGSKA (reference sequence). The CDR3 region is CSASLGHKNYGYTF. In DNA form, the CDR3 reads TGCAGTGCTAGTCTTGGACACAAGAACTATGGCTACACCTTC.

V gene TRBV5-1 combines with J gene TRBJ1-1; D may be TRBD1 (6 bases). The germline V gene encodes CDR1 SGHRS and CDR2 YFSETQ. V dropped 7 bases and J dropped 0 bases, with 19 bases sitting between them. The CDR3 consists of 16 residues. CDR3 amino acids: CASSVLGGQLNTEAFF. Here the CDR3 DNA reads TGCGCCAGCTCTGTATTAGGTGGACAGCTGAACACTGAAGCTTTCTTT.

The J gene is TRBJ1-1, the V gene TRBV5-4; maybe TRBD1 (6 bases). Trimming took off 1 base at V and 0 bases at J, with 16 bases between the two ends. In germline, CDR1 is SGHNT, CDR2 YYREEE (reference sequence). CDR3 length: 17 residues. The CDR3 DNA reads TGTGCCAGCAGCTTGTTTGGGGGGGCTGCCGTGAACACTGAAGCTTTCTTT. It codes for CASSLFGGAAVNTEAFF.

As regards this clone: An end of the junction differs from the germline gene, which may be a read error. The identical CDR3 is also encoded by other nucleotide sequences in the sample. The chain joins TRBV5-5 to TRBJ2-7; no firm D call. The CDR3 is made up of 12 amino acids. Per the germline V gene, CDR1 is SGHKS and CDR2 is YYEKEE (reference sequence). CDR3: CASSLSAYEQYF. The DNA of the CDR3 is TGTGCCAGTAGCTTGTCAGCCTACGAGCAGTACTTC.

This chain uses TRBV3-1 (or the pseudogene TRBV3-2) with TRBJ2-6; D not certain. CDR1 is LGHDT, CDR2 YNNKEL, per germline (reference sequence). The CDR3 is 16 amino acids. Trimming took off 0 bases at V and 0 bases at J, with 6 bases between the two ends. The CDR3 region has the DNA TGTGCCAGCAGCCAAGATCCGGGCTCTGGGGCCAACGTCCTGACTTTC. Translation gives CASSQDPGSGANVLTF.

The V and J genes are TRBV7-9 and TRBJ1-5; 7 nucleotides align to TRBD1. V was pared by 4 bases and J by 5 bases, with 5 bases of the junction left unmatched. Germline V gene sequence: CDR1 SEHNR, CDR2 FQNEAQ (reference sequence). The CDR3 length is 14 residues. CDR3 in amino acids: CASSSGGFYQPQHF. In DNA, the CDR3 is TGTGCCAGCAGCTCAGGGGGGTTCTATCAGCCCCAGCATTTT.